The next 22 T cell receptor beta chains were all read from a single sample in a study of control samples from healthy donors and cancer patients (dated by TCRdb to about 2020). Library generation was performed with the immunoSEQ multiplex PCR assay. Not all clones reach the TCRdb copy of this immuneACCESS table, which keeps in-frame sequences only. Checked studies attribute under half of the gap to unresolved V genes and leave the rest unexplained. The sample table shows 150,000 to 180,000 clones, and over 85% are seen once. Approximately 5.7% of the sample comes from the top ten. Sample: blood. Receptors originate from a man between 40 and 49 years old in good health.

The genes are TRBV19 and TRBJ2-1; 12 bases line up with TRBD1. Germline V lookup: CDR1 LNHDA, CDR2 SQIVND (reference sequence). The CDR3 is 15 amino acids. J gave up 8 bases and V 6 bases, and 8 bases lay outside the gene matches. CDR3 nucleotide sequence: TGTGCCAGTAGATGGGGGACAGGGGGCTTTGATGAGCAGTTCTTC. Its translation: CASRWGTGGFDEQFF.

V gene TRBV19 combines with J gene TRBJ2-1; 13 positions match TRBD2. The CDR3 loop spans 15 amino acids. The V gene's germline CDR1 is LNHDA and CDR2 SQIVND (reference sequence). V trimming: 6 bases; J trimming: 8 bases; junction bases outside the gene matches: 7. Written as DNA, the CDR3 is TGTGCCAGTAGCAGGACTAGCGGGGGTGGCGATGAGCAGTTCTTC. Protein product: CASSRTSGGGDEQFF.

CDR3 protein: CASSLVGQGDGYTF. For the CDR3, the DNA is TGTGCCAGCAGCTTGGTGGGACAGGGGGATGGCTACACCTTC. The V call is TRBV5-5, the J call TRBJ1-2; 11 bases fit TRBD1. This CDR3 comprises 14 residues. V was clipped by 0 bases and J by 6 bases; unmatched bases: 1. Per the germline V gene, CDR1 is SGHKS and CDR2 is YYEKEE (reference sequence).

In its sample, this clone was seen once. V is TRBV27 and J is TRBJ2-1; D may be TRBD1 or TRBD2 (5 bases each). Per the germline V gene, CDR1 is MNHEY and CDR2 is SMNVEV (reference sequence). The CDR3 has 13 residues. V was pared by 6 bases and J by 3 bases, with 9 bases between. The CDR3 is CASSRGLYNEQFF. The CDR3 DNA reads TGTGCCAGCAGCCGGGGCCTCTACAATGAGCAGTTCTTC.

This chain uses TRBV11-2 with TRBJ2-3; 10 bases line up with TRBD2. This CDR3 contains 16 residues. With 1 base clipped from V and 4 bases from J, the junction kept 5 bases outside the gene matches. The germline V gene has CDR1 SGHAT and CDR2 FQNNGV. The chain's CDR3 is CASSLVRSGGPDTQYF. The CDR3 DNA follows: TGTGCCAGCAGCTTAGTTCGTAGCGGGGGGCCAGATACGCAGTATTTT.

This clone was seen only a few times. The chain uses TRBV7-2 and TRBJ1-3; D may be TRBD1 (5 bases). The CDR3 has 14 residues. From germline, CDR1 is SGHTA and CDR2 FQGNSA. V lost 5 bases, J lost 4 bases, and 12 bases lay in between. The CDR3 nucleotides are TGTGCCAGCAGCCCTGGGACTCCGGGAAACACCATATATTTT. This gives the protein CASSPGTPGNTIYF.

This chain joins TRBV19 and TRBJ1-1; a weak D match, TRBD1 (6 bases). The CDR3 loop spans 14 amino acids. V was cut by 5 bases and J by 2 bases, with 12 bases left in between. CDR1 is LNHDA, CDR2 SQIVND, per germline (reference sequence). CDR3 in amino acids: CASSWTDENTEAFF. The CDR3 DNA follows: TGTGCCAGTAGTTGGACAGACGAAAACACTGAAGCTTTCTTT.

The chain has TRBV4-1 and TRBJ1-3, with TRBD1 matching 9 bases. The CDR3 loop spans 16 amino acids. In germline, CDR1 is MGHRA, CDR2 YSYEKL. V gave up 0 bases and J gave up 4 bases; unmatched junction bases: 4. The CDR3 DNA is TGCGCCAGCAGCCAAGACGGGACAGGGCCAGGAAACACCATATATTTT. Its protein product is CASSQDGTGPGNTIYF.

The V call is TRBV12-3 or TRBV12-4, the J call TRBJ1-5; D remains unclear. The CDR3 contains 13 residues. Trimming shortened V by 5 bases and J by 1 base, and 6 bases separated the two germline ends. The CDR3 region is CASSGTSNQPQHF. The CDR3 DNA follows: TGTGCCAGCAGTGGCACGAGCAATCAGCCCCAGCATTTT.

V is TRBV28 and J is TRBJ1-5; D may be TRBD1 (6 bases). CDR3 length: 14 amino acids. The V gene's germline CDR1 is MDHEN and CDR2 SYDVKM. Trimming shortened V by 2 bases and J by 10 bases, and 15 bases separated the two germline ends. The CDR3 reads CASSLGTGGFPQHF. CDR3 coding DNA: TGTGCCAGCAGTTTAGGGACCGGGGGCTTCCCCCAGCATTTT.

This chain joins TRBV7-6 and TRBJ2-6; D gene unclear. Between the trimmed V and J ends, which lost 1 base and 4 bases, there was a span of 17 bases. CDR1 and CDR2 from the germline V gene are SGHVS and FNYEAQ. This CDR3 is built from 18 residues. CDR3 in amino acids: CASSLDEKSHGGANVLTF. The CDR3, as DNA: TGTGCCAGCAGCTTAGATGAGAAGAGCCACGGGGGGGCCAACGTCCTGACTTTC.

This clone was picked up one time. The genes are TRBV30 and TRBJ1-6, with 7 bases aligning to TRBD1. V lost 0 bases, J lost 7 bases, and 6 bases stayed unmatched. The CDR3 contains 15 residues. Germline V gives CDR1 GTSNPN, CDR2 SVGIG (reference sequence). The CDR3 bases are TGTGCCTGGAGTGTAAAAAGGGGGCCAAATTCACCCCTCCACTTT. Translating gives CAWSVKRGPNSPLHF.

This clone occurred once. This chain links TRBV13 with TRBJ2-7; tentative D call: TRBD1 (6 bases). The length of the CDR3 is 16 residues. Trimming pared 5 bases from V and 2 bases from J, leaving 19 bases between. Germline assignment: CDR1 PRHDT and CDR2 FYEKMQ (reference sequence). CDR3 DNA: TGTGCCAGCAGCACTCCGGGACAAGGGTTTACCTACGAGCAGTACTTC. Translated, it gives CASSTPGQGFTYEQYF.

The rearrangement joins TRBV2 to TRBJ2-7, with D uncertain. The V and J ends lost 5 bases and 1 base respectively, with 15 bases between them. The V gene's germline CDR1 is SNHLY and CDR2 FYNNEI. This CDR3 is built from 15 residues. For the CDR3, the DNA is TGTGCCAGCAGTCCAGACTTAGGGCCTTCCTACGAGCAGTACTTC. This sequence encodes CASSPDLGPSYEQYF.

The rearrangement joins TRBV5-8 to TRBJ1-5, with 7 bases that match TRBD1. Germline lookup yields CDR1 SGHTS and CDR2 YDEGEE. The length of the CDR3 is 15 residues. The ends lost 2 bases at V and 7 bases at J; junction bases unmatched: 9. This CDR3 is CASSFRAGGGQPQHF. The DNA for the CDR3 is TGTGCCAGCAGCTTTCGGGCAGGGGGTGGGCAGCCCCAGCATTTT. Full variable domain (remainder filled in from reference TRBV5-8 and TRBJ1-5): EAGVTQSPTHLIKTRGQQATLRCSPISGHTSVYWYQQALGLGLQFLLWYDEGEERNRGNFPPRFSGRQFPNYSSELNVNALELEDSALYLCASSFRAGGGQPQHFGDGTRLSIL.

The chain has TRBV19 and TRBJ1-6; possibly TRBD1 for D (6 bases). V shed 8 bases and J shed 5 bases, with 13 bases lying between them. Germline CDR1 LNHDA, CDR2 SQIVND (reference sequence). The CDR3 runs to 14 residues. The CDR3 DNA follows: TGTGCCAGTGGGTGGGGGGGGCATAATTCACCCCTCCACTTT. It yields the protein CASGWGGHNSPLHF.

The chain joins TRBV5-1 to TRBJ2-1; 8 positions agree with TRBD1. Germline CDR1 and CDR2: SGHRS and YFSETQ. This CDR3 spans 12 amino acids. V was clipped by 4 bases and J by 7 bases; unmatched bases: 1. CDR3 bases: TGCGCCAGCAGCAGACAGGGGAATGAGCAGTTCTTC. It encodes CASSRQGNEQFF.

This chain joins TRBV2 and TRBJ2-2; the D is unclear. Germline CDR1 is SNHLY and CDR2 is FYNNEI. Trimming stripped 6 bases from V and 7 bases from J, with 9 bases between. This CDR3 is 12 amino acids long. The CDR3 DNA reads as TGTGCCAGCAGAGCCGGTAGCGGGGAGCTGTTTTTT. Encoded protein: CASRAGSGELFF.

The chain joins TRBV28 to TRBJ2-2; no clear D gene. Germline V CDR1 and CDR2: MDHEN, SYDVKM. The V end lost 2 bases, the J end lost 1 base, and 5 bases lay between the germline ends. The CDR3 totals 14 residues. The CDR3: CASSLRRNTGELFF. DNA of the CDR3: TGTGCCAGCAGTTTACGACGGAACACCGGGGAGCTGTTTTTT. Full variable domain (rest looked up from reference TRBV28 and TRBJ2-2): DVKVTQSSRYLVKRTGEKVFLECVQDMDHENMFWYRQDPGLGLRLIYFSYDVKMKEKGDIPEGYSVSREKKERFSLILESASTNQTSMYLCASSLRRNTGELFFGEGSRLTVL.

In its sample, this clone was seen once. V is TRBV7-6 and J is TRBJ2-1; TRBD1 or TRBD2 may be the D gene (5 bases each). Trimming removed 5 bases from V and 2 bases from J, with 7 bases in between. This CDR3 has 13 residues. From germline, CDR1 is SGHVS and CDR2 FNYEAQ. DNA of the CDR3: TGTGCCAGCAGCCCGGGACCCTACAATGAGCAGTTCTTC. As protein: CASSPGPYNEQFF.

The rearrangement links TRBV6-5 to TRBJ1-1, with unresolved D. This CDR3 has 14 residues. The V end lost 2 bases, the J end lost 1 base, and 8 bases lay between the germline ends. Germline V lookup: CDR1 MNHEY, CDR2 SVGAGI. The CDR3 DNA reads as TGTGCCAGCAGTTACGCGGATAGGAACACTGAAGCTTTCTTT. This sequence encodes CASSYADRNTEAFF.

The rearrangement links TRBV12-3 or TRBV12-4 to TRBJ2-7; D is possibly TRBD2 (6 bases). This CDR3 is 13 amino acids long. V gave up 6 bases and J gave up 6 bases, with 15 bases separating them. The CDR3: CASSLPPRGEQYF. In DNA form, the CDR3 reads TGTGCCAGCAGCCTTCCCCCGCGGGGCGAGCAGTACTTC.